This T cell receptor beta chain was sequenced for a study of cytomegalovirus exposure and HLA in healthy donors. General study findings and limits: Judged likely to be a sequencing artifact was a cluster of highly shared sequence variants.

The CDR3 extends over 15 amino acids. Germline lookup yields CDR1 SQVTM and CDR2 ANQGSEA. Trimming took 2 bases from V and 4 from J; bases not matched to a gene: 2. Notes on this clone: Its specificity is unknown.

This PCR relied on a set of 60 Vbeta primers and 13 Jbeta primers. Sequenced by immunoSEQ multiplex PCR; TCRdb stores in-frame clones only, minus some. Found here are more than 95,000 clones, 69% of them singletons; the top ten hold 3.2%. The V and J genes are TRBV29-1 and TRBJ2-1; 13 bases line up with TRBD2. This sequence originates from a man aged 25-45 years in good health and CMV-seronegative. The sample consisted of PBMCs. The CDR3 sequence is CSVERLAGGYNEQFF. CDR3 DNA sequence: TGCAGCGTTGAACGACTAGCGGGAGGTTACAATGAGCAGTTCTTC.